This T cell receptor beta chain was recovered during a study of cytomegalovirus exposure and HLA in healthy donors. Notes on the study in general: Prior analysis indicated that the majority of TCR beta V segments exhibited productivity approximately 90% or approximately 30% of the time. Later analysis associated a missense DCLRE1C variant with TCR beta V- and J-gene trimming. The study flagged some 170 TCR beta chains as cytomegalovirus-associated. Most subjects had HLA-A and HLA-B alleles reportedly predicted accurately by TCR beta sequences.

As regards this clone: As yet, its antigen is unknown.

PCR amplification relied on 60 Vbeta primers (plus 13 Jbeta primers). Assay: immunoSEQ multiplex PCR; the TCRdb copy retains only in-frame clones and omits some. The repertoire holds about 120,000 clones, with approximately 71% as singletons. V gave up 3 bases and J gave up 4 bases; unmatched junction bases: 8. There are 15 residues in the CDR3. CDR1 is SGHTA, CDR2 FQGNSA, per germline. This TCR was recovered from a woman in her forties or fifties in good health and CMV-seronegative. Sequencing was carried out using PBMCs. The chain links TRBV7-2 to TRBJ1-1; 7 nucleotides match TRBD1. The CDR3 DNA reads TGTGCCAGCAGCTTGGAGGGGGCCAGCGGCACTGAAGCTTTCTTT. As protein: CASSLEGASGTEAFF. Complete variable domain (other parts from reference TRBV7-2 and TRBJ1-1): GAGVSQSPSNKVTEKGKDVELRCDPISGHTALYWYRQSLGQGLEFLIYFQGNSAPDKSGLPSDRFSAERTGGSVSTLTIQRTQQEDSAVYLCASSLEGASGTEAFFGQGTRLTVV.